These T cell receptor beta chains were read from a single sample in a study of blood T cells in healthy people across ages. TCRdb called the 5' RACE reads again in MiXCR, with one record for every CDR3 protein. The sample includes approximately 800,000 distinct CDR3 sequences, about 53% of them seen just once. Sequencing was performed on blood. All receptors come from an elderly man in good health. CDR3s leave out the opening cysteine and the closing phenylalanine or tryptophan.

V: TRBV2
J: TRBJ2-1
CDR3: ASSETVGGSEQF

V: TRBV7-2
J: TRBJ2-5
CDR3: ASSWSGRGQETQY

V: TRBV20-1
J: TRBJ2-7
CDR3: SASGGIFSYEQY

V: TRBV18
J: TRBJ2-6
CDR3: ASSPAISSGANVLT

V: TRBV4-2
J: TRBJ2-5
CDR3: ASSPRRASGSIYNEQY

V: TRBV28
J: TRBJ2-3
CDR3: ASSFGLTGTASTDTQY

V: TRBV29-1
J: TRBJ2-7
CDR3: SVEGTGLFQNEQY

V: TRBV7-2
J: TRBJ2-3
CDR3: ASSTLGVGKDTQY

V: TRBV7-2
J: TRBJ2-5
CDR3: ASSVGQGVETQY

V: TRBV30
J: TRBJ2-1
CDR3: AWSRSYEQF

V: TRBV6-5
J: TRBJ2-2
CDR3: ASSYGASPDTGELF

V: TRBV7-8
J: TRBJ1-2
CDR3: ASSATRGGYT

V: TRBV6-1
J: TRBJ2-7
CDR3: ASSGAPGAQY

V: TRBV11-2
J: TRBJ2-3
CDR3: AGGESGLLHRYAY

V: TRBV9
J: TRBJ2-5
CDR3: ASSVDGALETQY

V: TRBV7-7
J: -
CDR3: ASSLSREPYNEQY

V: TRBV7-9
J: TRBJ1-2
CDR3: ASSSLSYGYT

V: TRBV7-6
J: TRBJ2-1
CDR3: ASSSVGSGYNEQF

V: TRBV27
J: TRBJ2-7
CDR3: ASSLYGDRYEQY

V: TRBV5-1
J: TRBJ2-7
CDR3: ASSLGDRRTGSYEQY

V: TRBV28
J: TRBJ1-3
CDR3: ASSVPGNGGNTIY

V: TRBV6-6
J: TRBJ2-7
CDR3: ASTFDRADPRYEQY

V: TRBV29-1
J: -
CDR3: SVISSLPETQY

V: TRBV6-2/TRBV6-3
J: TRBJ2-4
CDR3: ASSTGTPNIQY

V: TRBV21-1
J: TRBJ2-1
CDR3: ASSKWGWVCNEQF

V: TRBV7-2
J: TRBJ1-1
CDR3: ASSLAGRGKAF

V: TRBV6-4
J: TRBJ2-2
CDR3: ASSDSKGRTGELF

V: TRBV25-1
J: TRBJ1-1
CDR3: ASSAAKGGAF

V: TRBV2
J: TRBJ2-5
CDR3: ASSENRLPQETQY

V: TRBV20-1
J: TRBJ2-3
CDR3: SARVGTGGTDTQY

V: TRBV10-3
J: TRBJ2-3
CDR3: AISETRTSGTSTDTQY

V: TRBV29-1
J: TRBJ1-4
CDR3: SVEVGGVEKLF

V: TRBV28
J: TRBJ2-3
CDR3: ASTHRTDTQY

V: TRBV15
J: -
CDR3: ATSRDPLGYEQY

V: TRBV24-1
J: TRBJ2-1
CDR3: ATSDGASGRIDEQF

V: TRBV5-1
J: TRBJ1-2
CDR3: ASSPGGAHYGYT

V: TRBV6-1
J: TRBJ2-3
CDR3: ASSEGLSDTQY

V: TRBV9
J: TRBJ1-2
CDR3: ASSVGRGGYT

V: TRBV7-9
J: TRBJ2-1
CDR3: ASSSTSGRHYNEQF

V: TRBV12-3/TRBV12-4
J: TRBJ2-1
CDR3: ASSFFRGLYNEQF

V: TRBV7-9
J: TRBJ2-1
CDR3: ASSLGERFEQF

V: TRBV6-5
J: TRBJ2-5
CDR3: ASSYFIRNQETQY

V: TRBV11-1
J: TRBJ2-1
CDR3: ASSSPAGLAGGTLSYNEQF

V: TRBV6-1
J: TRBJ2-1
CDR3: ASSALAAGGEQF

V: TRBV3-1
J: TRBJ2-4
CDR3: ASSATLRNIQY

V: TRBV7-8
J: TRBJ2-3
CDR3: ASSRRTRGTDTQY

V: TRBV5-1
J: TRBJ2-3
CDR3: ASSWTGLAGYAY

V: TRBV20-1
J: TRBJ2-1
CDR3: SAPGPRAHNEQF

V: TRBV27
J: TRBJ1-2
CDR3: ASRDKRDYGYT

V: TRBV20-1
J: -
CDR3: SARAVLAGPYEQY

V: TRBV5-1
J: TRBJ2-1
CDR3: ASSFLAGVANEQF

V: TRBV3-1
J: TRBJ1-5
CDR3: ASSPSSGAHQPQH

V: TRBV9
J: TRBJ1-1
CDR3: ASSIRTQTEAF

V: TRBV21-1
J: -
CDR3: ASACRGSGVLYEQY

V: TRBV14
J: TRBJ2-3
CDR3: ASSPDRGPTDTQY

V: TRBV12-5
J: TRBJ2-5
CDR3: ASVVGGMVQETQY

V: TRBV28
J: TRBJ2-7
CDR3: ASSLPETQSYEQY

V: TRBV14
J: TRBJ2-7
CDR3: ASSPRGLAGHAYEQY